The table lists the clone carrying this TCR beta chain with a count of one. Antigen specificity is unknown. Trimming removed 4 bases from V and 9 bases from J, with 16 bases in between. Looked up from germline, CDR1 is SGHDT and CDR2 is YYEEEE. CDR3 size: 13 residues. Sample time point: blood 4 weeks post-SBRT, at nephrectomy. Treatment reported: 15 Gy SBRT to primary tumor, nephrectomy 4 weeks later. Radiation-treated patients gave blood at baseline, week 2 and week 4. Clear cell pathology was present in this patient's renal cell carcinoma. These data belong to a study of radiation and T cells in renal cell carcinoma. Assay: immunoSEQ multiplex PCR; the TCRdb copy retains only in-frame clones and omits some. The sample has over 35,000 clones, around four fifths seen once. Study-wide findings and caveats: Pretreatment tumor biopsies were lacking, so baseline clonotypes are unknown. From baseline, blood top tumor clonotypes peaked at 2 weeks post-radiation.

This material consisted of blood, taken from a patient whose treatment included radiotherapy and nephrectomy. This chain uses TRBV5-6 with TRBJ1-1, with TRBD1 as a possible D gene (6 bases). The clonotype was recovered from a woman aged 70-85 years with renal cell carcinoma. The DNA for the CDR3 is TGTGCCAGCAGCGATGGAGGGGGGCAGAAAGCTTTCTTT. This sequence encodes CASSDGGGQKAFF.